Described below is a single T cell receptor beta chain sequence and its context. Its matching antigen is unknown. Here immunoSEQ multiplex PCR was the method, and the copy in TCRdb shows in-frame clones only, minus some. The repertoire holds about 2 million clones, roughly 95% seen once, with more than 0.9% in the top ten. The data originate from a study of shared clonotypes between healthy human individuals. The study, taken as a whole, reports: Incomplete sequencing of sorted subsets was indicated by rarefaction despite large depth. For naive CD4 cells, around 5.1% of clonotypes were shared across several donors.

CD8 cells classed as naive were CD45RO-negative and positively selected for CCR7, excluding terminally differentiated effector memory CD45RA+ cells. The sequencing sample was made of naive CD8+ T cells sorted from blood. The source of this sequence is a man aged 18 to 29 in good health.

The CDR3 loop reads CASSLRGLADTQYF. DNA for the CDR3: TGTGCCAGCAGTTTGCGGGGTCTGGCAGATACGCAGTATTTT. The J gene is TRBJ2-3, the V gene TRBV28; D is possibly TRBD2 (6 bases). The CDR3 spans 14 residues. Trimming removed 3 bases from V and 4 bases from J, with 11 bases in between. In germline, CDR1 is MDHEN, CDR2 SYDVKM.